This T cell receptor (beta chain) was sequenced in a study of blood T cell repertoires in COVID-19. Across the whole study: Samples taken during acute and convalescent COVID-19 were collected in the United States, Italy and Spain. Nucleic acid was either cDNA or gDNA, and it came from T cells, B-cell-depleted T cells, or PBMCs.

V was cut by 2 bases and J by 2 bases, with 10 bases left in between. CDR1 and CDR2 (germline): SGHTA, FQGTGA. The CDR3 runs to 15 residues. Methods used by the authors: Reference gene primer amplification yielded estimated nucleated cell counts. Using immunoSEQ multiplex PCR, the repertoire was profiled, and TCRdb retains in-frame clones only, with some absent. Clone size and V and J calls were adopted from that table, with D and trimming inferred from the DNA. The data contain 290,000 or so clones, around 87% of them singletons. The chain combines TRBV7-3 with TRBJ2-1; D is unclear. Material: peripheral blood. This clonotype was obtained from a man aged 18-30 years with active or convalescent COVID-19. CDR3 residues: CASSLVGDTYNEQFF. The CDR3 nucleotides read TGTGCCAGCAGCTTAGTGGGCGATACCTACAATGAGCAGTTCTTC.